One sample yielded the 14 T cell receptor beta chains listed below, sequenced in a study of Graves' ophthalmopathy and Graves' hyperthyroidism. Amplifying from RNA transcripts, the study obtained TCR beta CDR3 regions. HTBI primers primed a first-round RT-PCR, and a second-round multiplex PCR followed. One entry per CDR3 protein results from TCRdb running MiXCR on the multiplex PCR reads. The sample yields 650,000 to 800,000 distinct CDR3 sequences, approximately 39% seen once. Sequenced material: peripheral blood. Source of these receptors: an adult man with Graves' ophthalmopathy.

In this sample, this clonotype turned up many times. The rearrangement links TRBV5-1 to TRBJ2-5, with D perhaps TRBD1 (6 bases). This CDR3 has 14 amino acids. V was shortened by 7 bases and J by 0 bases, with 13 bases between the two germline ends. Per the germline V gene, CDR1 is SGHRS and CDR2 is YFSETQ. The CDR3 DNA reads as TGCGCCAGCCACTTGGACAGACACCAAGAGACCCAGTACTTC. It codes for CASHLDRHQETQYF. The complete variable domain, with remaining parts taken from reference TRBV5-1 and TRBJ2-5, reads KAGVTQTPRYLIKTRGQQVTLSCSPISGHRSVSWYQQTPGQGLQFLFEYFSETQRNKGNFPGRFSGRQFSNSRSEMNVSTLELGDSALYLCASHLDRHQETQYFGPGTRLLVL.

In this sample, this clonotype turned up many times. The gene calls are TRBV6-2 or TRBV6-3 and TRBJ1-5; D perhaps matches TRBD1 (5 bases). The CDR3 has 14 amino acids. Between the trimmed V and J ends, which lost 2 bases and 3 bases, there was a span of 8 bases. CDR1 is MNHEY, CDR2 SVGEGT, per germline. In DNA, the CDR3 is TGTGCCAGCAGTTACGGGGCTCTCAATCAGCCCCAGCATTTT. It yields the protein CASSYGALNQPQHF.

This clonotype was observed at least ten times. CDR3 sequence (DNA): TGTGCCAGTAGTACTCAGGACCACCTCCTCCTTTTGGACGAGCAGTACTTC. This encodes CASSTQDHLLLLDEQYF. The V and J genes are TRBV19 and TRBJ2-7; D unresolved. Trimming stripped 4 bases from V and 5 bases from J, with 24 bases between. CDR1 and CDR2 from the germline V gene are LNHDA and SQIVND (reference sequence). This CDR3 comprises 17 residues.

This rearrangement joins TRBV20-1 to TRBJ1-1, with D possibly matching TRBD1 (6 bases). V lost 0 bases and J 7 bases, leaving 21 bases between the germline ends. The CDR3 is 16 residues long. CDR1 and CDR2 (germline): DFQATT, SNEGSKA (reference sequence). The CDR3 loop reads CSAREGGALGFGEAFF. CDR3 nucleotides: TGCAGTGCTAGAGAAGGGGGGGCGTTAGGATTTGGTGAAGCTTTCTTT.

The chain employs TRBV7-2 and TRBJ1-6; TRBD1 matches 9 bases. The V gene end was trimmed by 11 bases and the J gene end by 8 bases; junction bases not matched to a gene: 7. Germline V CDR1 and CDR2: SGHTA, FQGNSA. CDR3 length: 13 residues. The CDR3 nucleotides read TGTGCCTGGGGACAGGGAGGGGATTCACCCCTCCACTTT. Protein product: CAWGQGGDSPLHF.

The DNA for the CDR3 is TGCGCCAGCAGCCAAGAGCAGGATAGCTACGAGCAGTACTTC. Translating gives CASSQEQDSYEQYF. The J gene is TRBJ2-7, the V gene TRBV4-3; D is unclear. Trimming pared 0 bases from V and 3 bases from J, leaving 9 bases between. This CDR3 region has 14 residues. Germline V CDR1 and CDR2: LGHNA, YSLEER.

The chain employs TRBV5-6 and TRBJ1-6, with TRBD1 matching over 7 bases. V was clipped by 2 bases and J by 8 bases; unmatched bases: 4. CDR1 and CDR2 (germline): SGHDT, YYEEEE. The CDR3 runs 14 residues. The CDR3 DNA reads as TGTGCCAGCAGCTTACAGGGGTTTTATTCACCCCTCCACTTT. Encoded protein: CASSLQGFYSPLHF.

This clonotype appeared once. The V call is TRBV10-3, the J call TRBJ1-1, with 9 nucleotides matching TRBD1. The CDR3 length is 13 residues. V dropped 8 bases and J dropped 3; count of bases not matched to a gene: 4. Germline V gene data show CDR1 as ENHRY and CDR2 as SYGVKD. The CDR3 DNA sequence: TGTGCCATCGGGGGACAGGGTCACACTGAAGCTTTCTTT. This translates into CAIGGQGHTEAFF.

This clonotype was seen a handful of times. Germline is not matched at one junction end, which may reflect a read error. The chain carries TRBV10-3 and TRBJ2-7, with D perhaps TRBD1 or TRBD2 (5 bases each). Looked up from germline, CDR1 is ENHRY and CDR2 is SYGVKD. This CDR3 has 16 amino acids. CDR3 region: CASSEAVGRTTYEQYF. For the CDR3, the DNA is TGTGCCAGCAGTGAAGCGGTGGGACGCACGACCTACGAGCAGTACTTC.

This clonotype was counted at least ten times. This may be a read error: a much more frequent sequence differs by one nucleotide. The rearrangement joins TRBV12-3 or TRBV12-4 to TRBJ1-6, with D unclear. The CDR3 totals 8 residues. The DNA of the CDR3 is TGTGCCAGCACCCCGGAGCAGTTT. This sequence encodes CASTPEQF.

With regard to this clonotype: A much larger clone lies a single base off, so this may be a read error. The chain has TRBV5-1 and TRBJ1-2, with 7 bases that match TRBD1. The CDR3 runs to 14 residues. Germline trimming cut 8 bases from V and 7 bases from J; bases unmatched to any gene: 14. Germline V gene lookup returns CDR1 SGHRS and CDR2 YFSETQ. CDR3 bases: TGCGCCAGTCACCACGGACAGGAGCTGGGTGGCTACACCTTC. It translates to CASHHGQELGGYTF. Drawing the rest from reference TRBV5-1 and TRBJ1-2, the complete variable domain is KAGVTQTPRYLIKTRGQQVTLSCSPISGHRSVSWYQQTPGQGLQFLFEYFSETQRNKGNFPGRFSGRQFSNSRSEMNVSTLELGDSALYLCASHHGQELGGYTFGSGTRLTVV.

This clonotype has more than one count but fewer than ten. The chain is built from TRBV10-3 and TRBJ2-6; D gene uncertain. The germline CDR1 and CDR2 sequences are ENHRY and SYGVKD. CDR3 size: 11 residues. V lost 2 bases to trimming and J lost 7 bases, with 0 bases between them. CDR3 residues: CAISEANVLTF. The CDR3 DNA reads TGTGCCATCAGTGAGGCCAACGTCCTGACTTTC.

J is TRBJ2-2 and V is TRBV6-1, with D perhaps being TRBD1 or TRBD2 (5 bases each). Per germline, CDR1 MNHNS and CDR2 SASEGT. The V gene lost 7 bases and the J gene lost 0 bases, with 18 bases spanning the gap. The CDR3 consists of 17 residues. This chain's CDR3 is CASTELPGTANTGELFF. The CDR3 DNA follows: TGTGCCAGCACCGAATTACCTGGGACGGCGAACACCGGGGAGCTGTTTTTT.

The chain uses TRBV7-2 and TRBJ2-2; D is ambiguous. Trimming removed 8 bases from V and 6 bases from J, with 7 bases in between. The CDR3 runs to 11 residues. Germline V CDR1 and CDR2: SGHTA, FQGNSA. The CDR3 nucleotides are TGTGCCAGCCTGGTGTCCGGGGAGCTGTTTTTT. Translated: CASLVSGELFF.